The clone carrying this T cell receptor beta chain turned up a few times. The antigen is not known. The sample is drawn from a study of blood T cells in healthy people across ages. Across the study: Template switching captured about one barcoded beta molecule per two T cells.

Donors each provided roughly 9.6 milliliters of peripheral blood. Study-wide points: Any changes in expanded clonotypes were possibly confounded, as donor CMV status remained unknown. Because sorting was not performed, PBMCs prevented conclusive naive versus antigen-experienced comparison.

Trimming left V 5 bases short and J 3 bases short, with 20 bases between. The CDR3 is 16 residues long. In germline, CDR1 is PRHDT, CDR2 FYEKMQ (reference sequence). Through a sample-barcoded 5' primer and a J-beta primer mix, a second PCR was run for roughly 6 to 12 cycles. TCRdb reprocessed the 5' RACE reads with MiXCR, giving one entry per CDR3 protein. Counted here are around 780,000 distinct CDR3 sequences, just over 55% occurring once; the ten biggest clones make up 20% to 30%. This clonotype originated in a man aged 35-49 years in good health. J is TRBJ2-7 and V is TRBV13; TRBD2 might be the D (7 bases). Sequencing was done on a sample of blood. The CDR3 nucleotides read TGTGCCAGCAGCCAAAGGGGGGCGGGAGAGGACTACGAGCAGTACTTC. This translates into CASSQRGAGEDYEQYF.